This entry features one T cell receptor (beta chain) sequence. This sample is part of a study of blood T cell repertoires in COVID-19. Study at large: Italy, Spain and the United States were the sources of the convalescent and acute COVID-19 samples. The analysed material was cDNA or gDNA that came from T cells, B-cell-depleted T cells, or PBMCs.

As processed by the authors: The assay estimated nucleated cells by amplifying reference gene primers. Measured with immunoSEQ multiplex PCR; TCRdb has only the in-frame clones, and not every one. That table supplies the V and J calls and clone size; D and trimming were determined from the DNA. The data show around 97,000 clones, approximately 80% seen once. The sequence derives from a man in his 70s with acute or convalescent COVID-19. Sequenced sample: peripheral blood.

Here the CDR3 DNA reads TGTGCCAGCAGTCTAACAGGAGTCGGCAATCAGCCCCAGCATTTT. Its translation: CASSLTGVGNQPQHF. The chain uses TRBV2 and TRBJ1-5; possibly TRBD1 for D (5 bases). The ends were cut back, 5 bases at V and 2 bases at J, with 13 bases in the middle. Looked up from germline, CDR1 is SNHLY and CDR2 is FYNNEI. The CDR3 consists of 15 residues.